This TCR beta chain stems from a study of shared clonotypes between healthy human individuals. This clone was seen more than once but under ten times. The antigen is not known. Study-wide results and limits: Memory subsets had estimated richness that was generally smaller than that of naive subsets.

The CDR3 has 13 amino acids. Germline assignment: CDR1 KGHSH and CDR2 LQKENI. V dropped 6 bases and J dropped 8; count of bases not matched to a gene: 9. This table comes from immunoSEQ multiplex PCR, and its TCRdb copy is limited to in-frame clones, with some not included. This table has about 1.1 million clones, approximately 75% appearing once. A CD45RA+ naive subset and a CD45RA-negative memory subset were split from CD4+ cells. The sample consisted of memory CD4+ T cells from PBMCs. Subset noted: CD45RA-negative fraction. The TCR was taken from a man in his late teens or twenties in good health. Some clones in this sample may be carry-over from other donors' samples. The chain recombines TRBV18 with TRBJ1-1; 7 bases align to TRBD1. The CDR3 here is CASSVTGTGEAFF. CDR3 nucleotide sequence: TGTGCCAGCTCCGTGACAGGGACTGGAGAAGCTTTCTTT.